One sample yielded the 16 T cell receptor beta chains listed below, sequenced in a study of blood T cell repertoires in COVID-19. The method was immunoSEQ multiplex PCR; TCRdb's version includes in-frame clones alone and lacks a portion of them. The repertoire holds 110,000 or so clones, around 85% seen once, with 5.5% in the top ten. Input material: peripheral blood. The receptors stem from a woman in her sixties with COVID-19, enrolled during active disease.

The V and J genes are TRBV5-1 and TRBJ1-4; D remains ambiguous. Trimming took 0 bases from V and 5 from J, leaving 8 bases between them. Germline CDR1 is SGHRS and CDR2 is YFSETQ. This CDR3 has 14 amino acids. CDR3 sequence: CASSLASQNEKLFF. The CDR3 DNA follows: TGCGCCAGCAGCTTGGCCTCGCAGAATGAAAAACTGTTTTTT.

The rearrangement uses TRBV6-6 and TRBJ1-6; 9 bases match TRBD1. V shed 5 bases and J 8 bases; nucleotides not matched to a gene: 7. The CDR3 contains 15 residues. In germline, CDR1 is MNHNY, CDR2 SVGAGI (reference sequence). The CDR3 DNA is TGTGCCAGCAGTAAGATGGGACAGGGTGATTCACCCCTCCACTTT. This codes for CASSKMGQGDSPLHF.

The chain links TRBV7-2 to TRBJ2-5; 9 bases line up with TRBD2. Trimming removed 1 base from V and 5 bases from J; junction bases left unmatched: 8. This CDR3 has 16 residues. Germline V gene sequence: CDR1 SGHTA, CDR2 FQGNSA. The CDR3 nucleotides read TGTGCCAGCAGCTTAGTAGCGGGGGCCAACGGGGAGACCCAGTACTTC. Translated: CASSLVAGANGETQYF.

This clone was detected only once. Other DNA sequences in this specimen translate into the identical CDR3. The chain has TRBV5-5 and TRBJ1-5, with D unresolved. The CDR3 has 12 residues. Germline V gene data show CDR1 as SGHKS and CDR2 as YYEKEE (reference sequence). V was shortened by 1 base and J by 5 bases, with 4 bases between the two germline ends. Here the CDR3 DNA reads TGTGCCAGCAGCTTGCCCGATCAGCCCCAGCATTTT. Amino acid sequence: CASSLPDQPQHF. The full variable domain, its missing parts supplied by reference TRBV5-5 and TRBJ1-5, is DAGVTQSPTHLIKTRGQQVTLRCSPISGHKSVSWYQQVLGQGPQFIFQYYEKEERGRGNFPDRFSARQFPNYSSELNVNALLLGDSALYLCASSLPDQPQHFGDGTRLSIL.

The CDR3, as DNA: TGCGCCAGCTGGGGCAGCCCTTTAATCTCCTACAATGAGCAGTTCTTC. Amino acid sequence: CASWGSPLISYNEQFF. The rearrangement uses TRBV10-2 and TRBJ2-1; perhaps TRBD1 as D (5 bases). Germline-derived CDR1 and CDR2 are WSHSY and SAAADI. CDR3 length equals 16 residues. V was cut by 8 bases and J by 0 bases, with 17 bases left in between.

As to this clone: The limits of the CDR3 on the DNA are not certain, so only TCRdb's listed CDR3 is given. The chain employs TRBV5-5 and TRBJ1-5; no check of the table's D call, TRBD1, against the DNA was made. Germline V CDR1 and CDR2: SGHKS, YYEKEE (reference sequence). The CDR3 comprises 14 residues, both ends counted. CDR3 sequence reads: CASSFGPGNQPQHF.

CDR3 nucleotide sequence: TGTGCCAGCTCACTGACAGGGGACTCCTCTGGGGCCAACGTCCTGACTTTC. Translation: CASSLTGDSSGANVLTF. The genes are TRBV18 and TRBJ2-6; TRBD1 agrees at 8 bases. There are 17 residues in the CDR3. Unmatched junction bases numbered 5, after V lost 4 bases and J lost 0 bases. The germline gives CDR1 KGHSH, CDR2 LQKENI.

This clone was counted once. This chain joins TRBV19 and TRBJ2-3; 8 positions match TRBD2. This CDR3 region has 20 residues. CDR1 is LNHDA, CDR2 SQIVND, per germline (reference sequence). Germline trimming cut 8 bases from V and 1 base from J; bases unmatched to any gene: 23. The CDR3 coding sequence is TGTGCCAGTTACGGGGGATCCTCGGGACTAGTAACGTTGGGCACAGATACGCAGTATTTT. As protein: CASYGGSSGLVTLGTDTQYF. Supplemented by reference TRBV19 and TRBJ2-3, the full variable domain reads DGGITQSPKYLFRKEGQNVTLSCEQNLNHDAMYWYRQDPGQGLRLIYYSQIVNDFQKGDIAEGYSVSREKKESFPLTVTSAQKNPTAFYLCASYGGSSGLVTLGTDTQYFGPGTRLTVL.

The CDR3 protein is CASSLRRGEQYF. CDR3 bases: TGTGCCAGCAGCCTGCGGCGAGGGGAGCAGTACTTC. This chain joins TRBV3-1 (or the pseudogene TRBV3-2) and TRBJ2-7; D may be TRBD2 (5 bases). Trimming removed 4 bases at V and 7 bases at J, with 11 bases between. Germline CDR1 is LGHDT and CDR2 is YNNKEL (reference sequence). This CDR3 is 12 amino acids long.

This rearrangement joins TRBV6-5 to TRBJ1-3; 7 bases are shared with TRBD1. The CDR3 extends over 15 amino acids. Germline CDR1 MNHEY, CDR2 SVGAGI. The ends lost 5 bases at V and 3 bases at J; junction bases unmatched: 7. CDR3 residues: CASSPDREYGNTIYF. The CDR3 nucleotides read TGTGCCAGCAGTCCCGACAGGGAGTATGGAAACACCATATATTTT.

The chain uses TRBV6-2 or TRBV6-3 and TRBJ1-2; 7 bases fit TRBD1. Trimming removed 2 bases from V and 7 bases from J; junction bases left unmatched: 7. This CDR3 spans 14 amino acids. In germline, CDR1 is MNHEY, CDR2 SVGEGT. The CDR3 sequence: CASSYPDRAAGYTF. CDR3 nucleotide sequence: TGTGCCAGCAGTTACCCCGACAGGGCGGCTGGCTACACCTTC.

This chain connects TRBV19 to TRBJ2-1; D is ambiguous. The germline V and J ends were trimmed by 6 bases and 0 bases, with 12 bases remaining between them. CDR3 length equals 15 residues. CDR1 LNHDA and CDR2 SQIVND come from the germline V gene (reference sequence). In nucleotides, the CDR3 is TGTGCCAGTAGCCTTGACCGGAGCTCCTACAATGAGCAGTTCTTC. Amino acid sequence: CASSLDRSSYNEQFF.

The count of this clone is one. The chain combines TRBV9 with TRBJ2-5; 9 bases line up with TRBD2. The junction had 10 bases not matched to a gene; V was cut back by 2 bases and J by 5 bases. Germline V gene data show CDR1 as SGDLS and CDR2 as YYNGEE. This CDR3 has 16 residues. CDR3 DNA sequence: TGTGCCAGCAGCGTCAATAGCGGGGGCTACGGGGAGACCCAGTACTTC. This encodes CASSVNSGGYGETQYF.

The rearrangement uses TRBV7-3 and TRBJ1-1; 9 nucleotides agree with TRBD1. The CDR3 spans 16 residues. Trimming took 0 bases from V and 6 from J; bases not matched to a gene: 8. Germline V gene data show CDR1 as SGHTA and CDR2 as FQGTGA. The DNA for the CDR3 is TGTGCCAGCAGCTTAACATCGACAGGGGGAAAGGCTGAAGCTTTCTTT. This sequence encodes CASSLTSTGGKAEAFF.

The gene calls are TRBV9 and TRBJ1-1; unclear D gene. The CDR3 contains 14 residues. V lost 3 bases to trimming and J lost 1 base, with 10 bases between them. The germline CDR1 and CDR2 sequences are SGDLS and YYNGEE. CDR3 sequence (DNA): TGTGCCAGCAGCGCCCCACTTGGGAACACTGAAGCTTTCTTT. Translation: CASSAPLGNTEAFF.

This clone was seen only once. The same CDR3 arises from other DNA sequences in this sample as well. The chain combines TRBV3-1 (or the pseudogene TRBV3-2) with TRBJ1-2, with 7 positions matching TRBD1. This CDR3 comprises 13 residues. Trimming cost V 4 bases and J 5 bases; bases outside gene matches: 4. From germline, CDR1 is LGHDT and CDR2 YNNKEL (reference sequence). In DNA, the CDR3 is TGTGCCAGCAGCCGACAGGGTTCGTATGGCTACACCTTC. Translated: CASSRQGSYGYTF.